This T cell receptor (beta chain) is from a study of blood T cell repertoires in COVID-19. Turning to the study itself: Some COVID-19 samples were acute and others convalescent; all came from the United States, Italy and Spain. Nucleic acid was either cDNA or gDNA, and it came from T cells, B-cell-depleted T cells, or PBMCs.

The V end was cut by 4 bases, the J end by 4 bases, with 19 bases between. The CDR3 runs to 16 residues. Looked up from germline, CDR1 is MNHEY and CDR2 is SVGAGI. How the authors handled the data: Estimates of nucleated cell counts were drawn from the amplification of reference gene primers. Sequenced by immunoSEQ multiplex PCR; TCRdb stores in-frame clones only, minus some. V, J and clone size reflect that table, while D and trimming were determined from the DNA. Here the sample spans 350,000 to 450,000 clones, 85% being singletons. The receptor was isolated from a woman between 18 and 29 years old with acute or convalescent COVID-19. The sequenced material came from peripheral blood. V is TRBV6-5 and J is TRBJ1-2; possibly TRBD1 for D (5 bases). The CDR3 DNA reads TGTGCCAGCAGTTCGACCCCCGGGGGAAACCTCTATGGCTACACCTTC. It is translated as CASSSTPGGNLYGYTF.